This entry lists 15 T cell receptor beta chains sequenced from one sample in a study of blood T cell dynamics during melanoma immunotherapy. Time point denoted: pre-treatment baseline. Profiling relied on immunoSEQ multiplex PCR, and the TCRdb table lists in-frame clones only, not all of them. The sample contains around 14,000 clones, about 85% of which appear only once. Source: blood, taken from a patient treated with checkpoint blockade. Source of these receptors: a human donor with melanoma.

The chain links TRBV18 to TRBJ1-5; D is unresolved. V lost 5 bases and J lost 2, with 7 bases in between. Germline CDR1 reads KGHSH; CDR2 reads LQKENI. The CDR3 covers 13 residues. CDR3 nucleotides: TGTGCCAGCTCAGGGCAGGGCAATCAGCCCCAGCATTTT. Translated, it gives CASSGQGNQPQHF. Full variable domain (remainder filled in from reference TRBV18 and TRBJ1-5): NAGVMQNPRHLVRRRGQEARLRCSPMKGHSHVYWYRQLPEEGLKFMVYLQKENIIDESGMPKERFSAEFPKEGPSILRIQQVVRGDSAAYFCASSGQGNQPQHFGDGTRLSIL.

This chain joins TRBV11-2 and TRBJ2-1, with 12 nucleotides matching TRBD1. The length of the CDR3 is 15 residues. The trim removed 7 bases at V and 5 bases at J, leaving 6 bases unmatched. CDR1 and CDR2 from the germline V gene are SGHAT and FQNNGV. The CDR3 region has the DNA TGTGCCAGCACCCAAGGGACAGGGGGCGACAATGAGCAGTTCTTC. This encodes CASTQGTGGDNEQFF.

The chain has TRBV7-3 and TRBJ1-6, with 9 bases lining up with TRBD1. J was trimmed by 7 bases and V by 2 bases; bases with no gene match: 6. The CDR3 is made up of 16 amino acids. In germline, CDR1 is SGHTA, CDR2 FQGTGA. The CDR3 loop is CASSLFPGQGNSPLHF. The CDR3 DNA reads as TGTGCCAGCAGCTTATTCCCGGGACAGGGAAATTCACCCCTCCACTTT.

This chain joins TRBV18 and TRBJ2-3, with a possible D match to TRBD2 (5 bases). This CDR3 comprises 15 residues. Germline-derived CDR1 and CDR2 are KGHSH and LQKENI. The V and J ends lost 6 bases and 2 bases respectively, with 15 bases between them. The CDR3: CASSPQQRTTDTQYF. The CDR3 DNA follows: TGTGCCAGCTCGCCCCAGCAGCGGACCACAGATACGCAGTATTTT.

This chain joins TRBV7-3 and TRBJ2-7; TRBD2 is a possible D gene (5 bases). The CDR3 consists of 15 residues. The ends were cut back, 5 bases at V and 0 bases at J, with 14 bases in the middle. The V gene's germline CDR1 is SGHTA and CDR2 FQGTGA. The CDR3 region is CASSNYGGSSYEQYF. The CDR3 DNA follows: TGTGCCAGCAGCAATTACGGAGGAAGCTCCTACGAGCAGTACTTC.

This clone was seen a handful of times. The chain joins TRBV19 to TRBJ1-1; 7 bases align to TRBD1. The CDR3 is 15 amino acids. The J segment lost 1 base and the V segment lost 3 bases, leaving 5 bases of the junction unmatched. CDR1 and CDR2 (germline): LNHDA, SQIVND (reference sequence). CDR3 loop: CASSIIPGGNTEAFF. CDR3 sequence (DNA): TGTGCCAGTAGTATCATCCCAGGGGGGAACACTGAAGCTTTCTTT.

This chain connects TRBV2 to TRBJ2-7, with D possibly being TRBD2 (5 bases). The CDR3 sequence is 15 residues long. Germline lookup yields CDR1 SNHLY and CDR2 FYNNEI. V was trimmed by 1 base and J by 2 bases, leaving 12 bases between them. CDR3: CASSEGTSPTYEQYF. The CDR3 DNA reads TGTGCCAGCAGTGAAGGGACTTCGCCGACCTACGAGCAGTACTTC.

The genes are TRBV9 and TRBJ2-5; 7 positions agree with TRBD2. The CDR3 runs to 16 residues. V gave up 0 bases and J gave up 2 bases; unmatched junction bases: 7. The germline V gene has CDR1 SGDLS and CDR2 YYNGEE. The CDR3 DNA follows: TGTGCCAGCAGCGTAGGGGTAGCGGGTTCACAAGAGACCCAGTACTTC. Its protein product is CASSVGVAGSQETQYF. The full variable domain, completed using reference TRBV9 and TRBJ2-5, is DSGVTQTPKHLITATGQRVTLRCSPRSGDLSVYWYQQSLDQGLQFLIQYYNGEERAKGNILERFSAQQFPDLHSELNLSSLELGDSALYFCASSVGVAGSQETQYFGPGTRLLVL.

The J gene is TRBJ2-7, the V gene TRBV20-1; D not certain. The CDR3 is 11 amino acids. CDR1 DFQATT and CDR2 SNEGSKA come from the germline V gene (reference sequence). Between the trimmed V and J ends, which lost 0 bases and 1 base, there was a span of 1 base. CDR3 sequence reads: CSARESYEQYF. In DNA form, the CDR3 reads TGCAGTGCTAGAGAATCCTACGAGCAGTACTTC.

The chain employs TRBV5-6 and TRBJ1-5, with 8 bases matching TRBD1. The junction had 7 bases not matched to a gene; V was cut back by 4 bases and J by 1 base. The CDR3 runs to 16 residues. Per the germline V gene, CDR1 is SGHDT and CDR2 is YYEEEE. Here the CDR3 reads CASSAGQGFSNQPQHF. In DNA, the CDR3 is TGTGCCAGCAGCGCCGGACAGGGTTTCAGCAATCAGCCCCAGCATTTT.

J is TRBJ2-3 and V is TRBV7-9, with D possibly being TRBD1 (6 bases). The CDR3 has 13 residues. V was trimmed by 5 bases and J by 5 bases, leaving 11 bases between them. The germline V gene encodes CDR1 SEHNR and CDR2 FQNEAQ (reference sequence). Written as DNA, the CDR3 is TGTGCCAGCAGCACACCAGGGGTAGATACGCAGTATTTT. The encoded protein is CASSTPGVDTQYF.

The chain joins TRBV6-6 to TRBJ2-7; TRBD2 agrees at 9 bases. The ends lost 11 bases at V and 7 bases at J; junction bases unmatched: 6. This CDR3 region has 11 residues. The germline V gene has CDR1 MNHNY and CDR2 SVGAGI (reference sequence). The chain's CDR3 is CAAGTSFEQYF. CDR3 nucleotides: TGTGCCGCCGGGACTAGCTTTGAGCAGTACTTC.

The chain combines TRBV18 with TRBJ2-3; maybe TRBD2 (5 bases). The CDR3 runs to 14 residues. Per germline, CDR1 KGHSH and CDR2 LQKENI. The V end lost 6 bases, the J end lost 2 bases, and 12 bases lay between the germline ends. CDR3 DNA: TGTGCCAGCTCTGGTGAGGGATTCACAGATACGCAGTATTTT. Protein sequence: CASSGEGFTDTQYF.

This chain uses TRBV18 with TRBJ2-3; D could derive from TRBD1 or TRBD2 (5 bases each). CDR1 is KGHSH, CDR2 LQKENI, per germline. The ends were cut back, 3 bases at V and 0 bases at J, with 10 bases in the middle. This CDR3 contains 15 residues. The CDR3 sequence is CASSPLRGSTDTQYF. As DNA, the CDR3 is TGTGCCAGCTCACCCTTGAGGGGCAGCACAGATACGCAGTATTTT. The full variable domain, rest sourced from reference TRBV18 and TRBJ2-3, is NAGVMQNPRHLVRRRGQEARLRCSPMKGHSHVYWYRQLPEEGLKFMVYLQKENIIDESGMPKERFSAEFPKEGPSILRIQQVVRGDSAAYFCASSPLRGSTDTQYFGPGTRLTVL.

The chain combines TRBV9 with TRBJ2-7; tentatively, D is TRBD1 (5 bases). The CDR3 runs to 15 residues. Germline CDR1 SGDLS, CDR2 YYNGEE. Between the trimmed V and J ends, which lost 0 bases and 4 bases, there was a span of 14 bases. The CDR3 region has the DNA TGTGCCAGCAGCGTAGCGCCAGGGCGCCAATACGAGCAGTACTTC. Its translation is CASSVAPGRQYEQYF.